One and the same sample provided the 26 T cell receptor beta chains below, sequenced in a study of PD-1 blockade in classical Hodgkin lymphoma. There was relapse after autologous stem cell transplantation in every patient, and there was variation in brentuximab vedotin exposure. Sequencing used immunoSEQ multiplex PCR; TCRdb keeps in-frame clones, though not all of them. This repertoire shows roughly 70,000 clones, 65% to 75% found once; its top ten account for 7.5% to 9.5%. The sample consisted of peripheral blood mononuclear cells (PBMCs), taken before the second cycle of nivolumab. Receptors originate from a human donor with classical Hodgkin lymphoma.

This chain links TRBV2 with TRBJ1-6, with D unclear. The germline V gene has CDR1 SNHLY and CDR2 FYNNEI. Deletions cut 7 bases from V and 5 bases from J, with 9 bases between. This CDR3 comprises 13 residues. CDR3: CASIVENNSPLHF. CDR3 in DNA: TGTGCCAGCATAGTGGAGAATAATTCACCCCTCCACTTT.

V usage is TRBV6-4 and J usage is TRBJ1-2, with no clear D. V shed 2 bases and J shed 7 bases, with 5 bases lying between them. Germline CDR1 MRHNA, CDR2 SNTAGT. CDR3 length: 11 amino acids. CDR3 nucleotides: TGTGCCAGCAGTGACCGAGGTGGCTACACCTTC. It translates to CASSDRGGYTF.

J is TRBJ2-1 and V is TRBV21-1. TRBV21-1 is recorded as a pseudogene. The CDR3 is 13 residues long. The CDR3 sequence is CGGAESSYNEQFF. The CDR3 DNA is TGTGGGGGGGCGGAGAGCTCCTACAATGAGCAGTTCTTC.

V usage is TRBV7-9 and J usage is TRBJ1-2, with D possibly TRBD1 on 5 matching bases. Looked up from germline, CDR1 is SEHNR and CDR2 is FQNEAQ (reference sequence). The CDR3 covers 16 residues. V lost 5 bases and J 2 bases, leaving 18 bases between the germline ends. Here the CDR3 reads CASSGPRGRANYGYTF. The CDR3 region has the DNA TGTGCCAGCAGCGGCCCACGGGGCAGGGCGAACTATGGCTACACCTTC.

The rearrangement links TRBV6-6 to TRBJ2-2, with TRBD1 matching 7 bases. Germline CDR1 and CDR2: MNHNY and SVGAGI (reference sequence). Trimming cost V 6 bases and J 7 bases; bases outside gene matches: 11. This CDR3 is built from 15 residues. CDR3 in amino acids: CASSPGGTMGGELFF. The CDR3 bases are TGTGCCAGCAGCCCAGGGGGAACGATGGGCGGGGAGCTGTTTTTT.

As to this clone: Other DNA variants within this sample encode the same CDR3. The V gene is TRBV18, the J gene TRBJ2-2; D unclear. Germline CDR1 reads KGHSH; CDR2 reads LQKENI. Trimming took 3 bases from V and 2 from J, leaving 4 bases between them. The CDR3 runs 13 residues. The CDR3 coding sequence is TGTGCCAGCTCACCGGGCAACACCGGGGAGCTGTTTTTT. Translating gives CASSPGNTGELFF.

The J gene is TRBJ1-3, the V gene TRBV2; TRBD1 matches 7 bases. Germline CDR1 reads SNHLY; CDR2 reads FYNNEI. The trim removed 7 bases at V and 0 bases at J, leaving 6 bases unmatched. The CDR3 covers 15 residues. CDR3 loop: CASIRQGGSGNTIYF. The CDR3 nucleotides are TGTGCCAGCATTCGTCAGGGGGGCTCTGGAAACACCATATATTTT.

The rearrangement links TRBV5-1 to TRBJ2-2; unclear D gene. V lost 4 bases to trimming and J lost 5 bases, with 6 bases between them. Germline V lookup: CDR1 SGHRS, CDR2 YFSETQ. The CDR3 has 12 residues. The chain's CDR3 is CASSAYTGELFF. Here the CDR3 DNA reads TGCGCCAGCAGCGCATATACCGGGGAGCTGTTTTTT.

This chain uses TRBV28 with TRBJ2-2, with a weak D call TRBD1 (6 bases). The V and J ends lost 4 bases and 2 bases respectively, with 14 bases between them. Germline V gives CDR1 MDHEN, CDR2 SYDVKM. The CDR3 contains 16 residues. In DNA form, the CDR3 reads TGTGCCAGCAGTTACCCAGGGGTCCTAAACACCGGGGAGCTGTTTTTT. Residues: CASSYPGVLNTGELFF.

There are a few counts of this clone. The chain joins TRBV2 to TRBJ1-6; D uncertain. There are 14 residues in the CDR3. Trimming shortened V by 2 bases and J by 9 bases, and 11 bases separated the two germline ends. The germline V gene has CDR1 SNHLY and CDR2 FYNNEI. The CDR3 region is CASSERISGSPLHF. CDR3 in DNA: TGTGCCAGCAGTGAAAGGATATCGGGTTCACCCCTCCACTTT.

This clone was observed at least ten times. This chain uses TRBV4-1 with TRBJ2-7; 7 bases are a match to TRBD2. CDR3 length: 15 amino acids. J lost 2 bases, V lost 3 bases, and 7 bases had no gene match. The germline V gene has CDR1 MGHRA and CDR2 YSYEKL. DNA for the CDR3: TGCGCCAGCAGCCAGGGGGGGGACTTCACCTACGAGCAGTACTTC. Amino acids: CASSQGGDFTYEQYF.

The chain carries TRBV5-5 and TRBJ2-7; 10 bases match TRBD1. The junction had 7 bases not matched to a gene; V was cut back by 1 base and J by 3 bases. The CDR3 is 16 residues long. Germline V gene lookup returns CDR1 SGHKS and CDR2 YYEKEE (reference sequence). The CDR3 here is CASSLHVGTGDYEQYF. DNA of the CDR3: TGTGCCAGCAGCTTGCACGTAGGGACAGGGGACTACGAGCAGTACTTC. Full variable domain (remainder filled in from reference TRBV5-5 and TRBJ2-7): DAGVTQSPTHLIKTRGQQVTLRCSPISGHKSVSWYQQVLGQGPQFIFQYYEKEERGRGNFPDRFSARQFPNYSSELNVNALLLGDSALYLCASSLHVGTGDYEQYFGPGTRLTVT.

The chain employs TRBV28 and TRBJ2-5, with 11 positions matching TRBD2. The DNA matches TRBJ2-7 better at its end, which makes the J call doubtful. This CDR3 is 14 amino acids long. CDR1 and CDR2 (germline): MDHEN, SYDVKM. CDR3 DNA: TGTGCCAGCAGCGGCGGACTAGCGGGTTACGAGCAGTACTTC. Translation gives CASSGGLAGYEQYF.

At least ten counts were recorded for this clone. The chain is built from TRBV12-5 and TRBJ2-1; D gene uncertain. Trimming took off 0 bases at V and 0 bases at J, with 12 bases between the two ends. This CDR3 is built from 17 residues. CDR1 and CDR2 from the germline V gene are LGHNT and FRNRAP. The DNA for the CDR3 is TGTGCTAGTGGTTTGGTACCAGGCTTAAGCTCCTACAATGAGCAGTTCTTC. It specifies CASGLVPGLSSYNEQFF.

V usage is TRBV18 and J usage is TRBJ1-2; 8 bases align to TRBD1. J gave up 7 bases and V 6 bases, and 13 bases lay outside the gene matches. CDR3 length: 15 amino acids. The germline V gene encodes CDR1 KGHSH and CDR2 LQKENI. The CDR3 DNA reads TGTGCCAGCTCCCTCGAGAAACAGGGGGACGGTGGCTACACCTTC. This codes for CASSLEKQGDGGYTF.

The chain recombines TRBV15 with TRBJ1-1; no clear D gene. The CDR3 length is 15 residues. Germline values: CDR1 LNHNV, CDR2 YYDKDF (reference sequence). Trimming left V 0 bases short and J 1 base short, with 9 bases between. The CDR3 loop reads CATSRERSTNTEAFF. For the CDR3, the DNA is TGTGCCACCAGCAGAGAAAGGTCAACGAACACTGAAGCTTTCTTT. Filled out from reference TRBV15 and TRBJ1-1, the complete variable domain reads DAMVIQNPRYQVTQFGKPVTLSCSQTLNHNVMYWYQQKSSQAPKLLFHYYDKDFNNEADTPDNFQSRRPNTSFCFLDIRSPGLGDTAMYLCATSRERSTNTEAFFGQGTRLTVV.

The chain links TRBV7-8 to TRBJ1-1; D is unclear. From germline, CDR1 is SGHVS and CDR2 FQNEAQ. CDR3 length: 12 residues. V gave up 1 base and J gave up 7 bases, with 7 bases separating them. This CDR3 is CASSLGEIEAFF. The CDR3 coding sequence is TGTGCCAGCAGCTTAGGAGAGATTGAAGCTTTCTTT.

The count of this clone is one. CDR3 residues: CASSQVSAQSTIYF. The CDR3 nucleotides read TGCGCCAGCAGCCAAGTTTCGGCTCAAAGCACCATATATTTT. The rearrangement links TRBV4-1 to TRBJ1-3, with no clear D. Per germline, CDR1 MGHRA and CDR2 YSYEKL. The V end lost 1 base, the J end lost 9 bases, and 13 bases lay between the germline ends. The CDR3 extends over 14 amino acids.

The chain couples TRBV4-1 to TRBJ1-2; D call uncertain. The V end was cut by 2 bases, the J end by 5 bases, with 12 bases between. The CDR3 has 14 residues. CDR1 is MGHRA and CDR2 is YSYEKL in the germline V gene. As DNA, the CDR3 is TGCGCCAGCAGCCAACCGTGGAATGCTTATGGCTACACCTTC. As protein: CASSQPWNAYGYTF.

This chain links TRBV5-1 with TRBJ2-5; TRBD2 is a possible D gene (6 bases). Germline CDR1 reads SGHRS; CDR2 reads YFSETQ. Trimming removed 0 bases from V and 4 bases from J, with 13 bases in between. The CDR3 covers 15 residues. The CDR3: CASSLAEVGGETQYF. The CDR3 coding sequence is TGCGCCAGCAGCTTGGCCGAGGTGGGAGGAGAGACCCAGTACTTC.

The V call is TRBV2, the J call TRBJ1-2; unclear D gene. The germline CDR1 and CDR2 sequences are SNHLY and FYNNEI. V was clipped by 7 bases and J by 4 bases, with 19 bases between them. The CDR3 extends over 15 amino acids. CDR3 residues: CASTPWAGSGYGYTF. As DNA, the CDR3 is TGTGCCAGCACCCCTTGGGCCGGGTCCGGCTATGGCTACACCTTC.

The chain joins TRBV7-6 to TRBJ1-1; no firm D call. Germline-derived CDR1 and CDR2 are SGHVS and FNYEAQ. The CDR3 has 13 amino acids. Trimming cost V 5 bases and J 4 bases, with 11 bases left between them. The CDR3 loop reads CASSPSRGTEAFF. The DNA of the CDR3 is TGTGCCAGCAGCCCCTCGCGGGGCACTGAAGCTTTCTTT.

The table lists this clone with many counts. The chain joins TRBV27 to TRBJ2-7; 8 bases align to TRBD1. The V and J ends lost 5 bases and 0 bases, in that order; junction bases with no gene match: 3. CDR1 is MNHEY, CDR2 SMNVEV, per germline (reference sequence). This CDR3 spans 14 amino acids. DNA of the CDR3: TGTGCCAGCAGTCTTACAGGGGGCTCCTACGAGCAGTACTTC. Translating gives CASSLTGGSYEQYF.

The chain carries TRBV5-6 and TRBJ2-7; no clear D. V lost 5 bases to trimming and J lost 5 bases, with 20 bases between them. The CDR3 extends over 15 amino acids. Looked up from germline, CDR1 is SGHDT and CDR2 is YYEEEE. CDR3 amino acids: CASRKWVGVKNEQYF. CDR3 nucleotide sequence: TGTGCCAGCAGAAAGTGGGTAGGCGTAAAGAACGAGCAGTACTTC.

This chain connects TRBV2 to TRBJ1-1; D not resolved. CDR1 SNHLY and CDR2 FYNNEI come from the germline V gene. The CDR3 contains 14 residues. V was clipped by 1 base and J by 0 bases, with 6 bases between them. The chain's CDR3 is CASSEDGVNTEAFF. CDR3 bases: TGTGCCAGCAGTGAAGACGGGGTGAACACTGAAGCTTTCTTT.

The chain is built from TRBV27 and TRBJ1-1, with TRBD1 as a possible D gene (6 bases). Germline loops: CDR1 MNHEY, CDR2 SMNVEV (reference sequence). Trimming stripped 4 bases from V and 0 bases from J, with 12 bases between. CDR3 size: 15 residues. As DNA, the CDR3 is TGTGCCAGCAGTTGGAAACAGGGAATGAACACTGAAGCTTTCTTT. Amino acid sequence: CASSWKQGMNTEAFF.